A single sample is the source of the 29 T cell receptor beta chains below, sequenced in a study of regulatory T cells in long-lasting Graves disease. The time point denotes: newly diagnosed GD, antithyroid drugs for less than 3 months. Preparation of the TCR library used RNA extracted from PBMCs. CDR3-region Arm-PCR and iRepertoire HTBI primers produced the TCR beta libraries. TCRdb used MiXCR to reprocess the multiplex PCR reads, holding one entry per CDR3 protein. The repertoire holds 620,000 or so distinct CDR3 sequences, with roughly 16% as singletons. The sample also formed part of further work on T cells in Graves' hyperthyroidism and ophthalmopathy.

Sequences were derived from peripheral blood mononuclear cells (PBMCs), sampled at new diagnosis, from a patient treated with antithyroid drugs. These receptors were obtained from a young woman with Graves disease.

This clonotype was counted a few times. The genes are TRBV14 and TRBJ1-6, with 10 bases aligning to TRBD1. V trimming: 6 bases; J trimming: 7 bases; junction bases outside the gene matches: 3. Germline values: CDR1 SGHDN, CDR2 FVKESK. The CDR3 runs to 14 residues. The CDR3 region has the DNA TGTGCCAGCAGGCCGGGACAGGGGAATTCACCCCTCCACTTT. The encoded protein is CASRPGQGNSPLHF.

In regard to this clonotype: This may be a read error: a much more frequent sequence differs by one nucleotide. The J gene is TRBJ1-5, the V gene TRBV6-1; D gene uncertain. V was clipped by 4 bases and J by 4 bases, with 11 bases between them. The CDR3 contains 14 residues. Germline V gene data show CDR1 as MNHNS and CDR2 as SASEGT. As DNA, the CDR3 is TGTGCCAGCAGTGGACTAGGTCTTAATCAGCCCCAGCATTTT. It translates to CASSGLGLNQPQHF.

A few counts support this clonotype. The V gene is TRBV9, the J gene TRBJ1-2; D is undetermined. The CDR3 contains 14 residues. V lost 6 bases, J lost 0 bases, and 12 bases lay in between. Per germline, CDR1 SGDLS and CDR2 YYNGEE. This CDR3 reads CASTPDPTNYGYTF. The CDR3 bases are TGTGCCAGCACCCCGGACCCAACTAACTATGGCTACACCTTC.

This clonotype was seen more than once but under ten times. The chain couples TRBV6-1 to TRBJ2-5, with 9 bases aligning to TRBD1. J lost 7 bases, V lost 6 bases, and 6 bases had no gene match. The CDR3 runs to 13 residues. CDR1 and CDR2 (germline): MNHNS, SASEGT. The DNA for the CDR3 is TGTGCCAGCAGCCGAGACAGGGGGGGGACCCAGTACTTC. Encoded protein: CASSRDRGGTQYF.

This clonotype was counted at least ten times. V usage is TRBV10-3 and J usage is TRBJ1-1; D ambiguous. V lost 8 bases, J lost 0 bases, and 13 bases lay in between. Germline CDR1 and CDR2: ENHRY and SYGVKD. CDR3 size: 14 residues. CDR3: CAISSGKMNTEAFF. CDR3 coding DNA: TGTGCCATCTCGTCGGGAAAAATGAACACTGAAGCTTTCTTT.

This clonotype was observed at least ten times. This CDR3 is CSVGGTANYGYTF. In DNA form, the CDR3 reads TGCAGCGTTGGCGGGACAGCTAACTATGGCTACACCTTC. This chain connects TRBV29-1 to TRBJ1-2, with TRBD1 matching 7 bases. In germline, CDR1 is SQVTM, CDR2 ANQGSEA. Trimming cost V 4 bases and J 0 bases; bases outside gene matches: 2. The CDR3 has 13 residues.

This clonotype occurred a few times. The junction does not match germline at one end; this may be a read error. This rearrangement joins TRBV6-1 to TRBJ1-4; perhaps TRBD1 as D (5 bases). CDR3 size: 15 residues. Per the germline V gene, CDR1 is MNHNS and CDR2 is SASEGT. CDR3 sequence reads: CASGEVGTANEKLFF. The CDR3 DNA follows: TGTGCCAGCGGTGAAGTAGGGACGGCTAATGAAAAACTGTTTTTT.

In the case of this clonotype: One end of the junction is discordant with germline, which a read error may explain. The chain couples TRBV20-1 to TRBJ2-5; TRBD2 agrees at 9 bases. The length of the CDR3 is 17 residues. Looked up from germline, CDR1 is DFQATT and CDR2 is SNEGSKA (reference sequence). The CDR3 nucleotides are TGCAGTGCTAGAGACGGTGCGTCTAGCGGGGATCAAGGGACCCAGTACTTC. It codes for CSARDGASSGDQGTQYF.

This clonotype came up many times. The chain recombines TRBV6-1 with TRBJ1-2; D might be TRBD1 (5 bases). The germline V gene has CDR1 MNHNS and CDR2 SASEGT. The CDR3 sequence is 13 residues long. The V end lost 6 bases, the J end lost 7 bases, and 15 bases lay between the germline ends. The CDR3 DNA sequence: TGTGCCAGCAGCCCGGGTGGGGGAAGTGGCTACACCTTC. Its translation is CASSPGGGSGYTF.

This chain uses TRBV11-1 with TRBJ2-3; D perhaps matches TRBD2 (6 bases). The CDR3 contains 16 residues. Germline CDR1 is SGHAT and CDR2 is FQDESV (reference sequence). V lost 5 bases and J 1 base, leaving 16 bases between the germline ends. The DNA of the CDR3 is TGTGCCAGCAGCCTCCGGAGGGGTGGTGGCACAGATACGCAGTATTTT. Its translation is CASSLRRGGGTDTQYF.

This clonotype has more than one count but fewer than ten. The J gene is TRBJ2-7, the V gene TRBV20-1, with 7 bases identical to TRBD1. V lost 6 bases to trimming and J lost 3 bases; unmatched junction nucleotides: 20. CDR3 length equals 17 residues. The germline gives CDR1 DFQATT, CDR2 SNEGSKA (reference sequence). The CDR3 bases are TGCAGTGCAAGCGACAGGGTCCGTGGCCGACCCTACTACGAGCAGTACTTC. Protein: CSASDRVRGRPYYEQYF.

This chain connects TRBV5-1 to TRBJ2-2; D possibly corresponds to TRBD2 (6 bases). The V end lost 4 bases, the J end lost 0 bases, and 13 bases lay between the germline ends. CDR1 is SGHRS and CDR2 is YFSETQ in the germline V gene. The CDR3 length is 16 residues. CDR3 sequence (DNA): TGCGCCAGCAGCGATCGCGGGAAACCGAACACCGGGGAGCTGTTTTTT. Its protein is CASSDRGKPNTGELFF.

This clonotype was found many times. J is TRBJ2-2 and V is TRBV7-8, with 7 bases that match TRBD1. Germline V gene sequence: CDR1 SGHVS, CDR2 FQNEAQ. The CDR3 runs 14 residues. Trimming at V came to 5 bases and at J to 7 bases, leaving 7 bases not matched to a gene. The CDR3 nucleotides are TGTGCCAGCAGCACCATGACAGGGATCGGGGAGCTGTTTTTT. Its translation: CASSTMTGIGELFF. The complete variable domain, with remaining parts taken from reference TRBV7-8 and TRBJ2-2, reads GAGVSQSPRYKVAKRGQDVALRCDPISGHVSLFWYQQALGQGPEFLTYFQNEAQLDKSGLPSDRFFAERPEGSVSTLKIQRTQQEDSAVYLCASSTMTGIGELFFGEGSRLTVL.

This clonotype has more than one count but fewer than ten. The CDR3 here is CASSITTGGQGYTF. CDR3 nucleotide sequence: TGTGCCAGTAGTATCACAACAGGTGGACAAGGCTACACCTTC. The rearrangement joins TRBV19 to TRBJ1-2, with D possibly matching TRBD1 (5 bases). The CDR3 covers 14 residues. Germline CDR1 and CDR2: LNHDA and SQIVND (reference sequence). V lost 3 bases to trimming and J lost 8 bases, with 16 bases between them.

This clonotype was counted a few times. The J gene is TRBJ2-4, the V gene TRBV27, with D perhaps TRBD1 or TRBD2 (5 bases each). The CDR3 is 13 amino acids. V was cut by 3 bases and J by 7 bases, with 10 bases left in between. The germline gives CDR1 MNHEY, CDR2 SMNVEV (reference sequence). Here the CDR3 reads CASSLRGSNIQYF. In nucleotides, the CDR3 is TGTGCCAGCAGTTTGAGGGGCAGTAACATTCAGTACTTC.

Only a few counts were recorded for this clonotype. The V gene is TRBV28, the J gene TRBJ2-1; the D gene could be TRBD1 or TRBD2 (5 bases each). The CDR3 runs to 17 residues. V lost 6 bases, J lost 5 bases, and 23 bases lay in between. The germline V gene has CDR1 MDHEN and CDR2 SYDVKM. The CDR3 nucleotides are TGTGCCAGCAGATCCACCGGATGGGGGAAAAGAGACAATGAGCAGTTCTTC. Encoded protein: CASRSTGWGKRDNEQFF.

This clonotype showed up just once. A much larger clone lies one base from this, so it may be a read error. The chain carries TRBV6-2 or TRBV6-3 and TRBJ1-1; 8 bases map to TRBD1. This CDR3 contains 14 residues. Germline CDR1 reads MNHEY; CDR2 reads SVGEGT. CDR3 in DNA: TGTACCAGCAGTACCGACAGGGGCCTAACTGAAGCTTTCTTT. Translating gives CTSSTDRGLTEAFF.

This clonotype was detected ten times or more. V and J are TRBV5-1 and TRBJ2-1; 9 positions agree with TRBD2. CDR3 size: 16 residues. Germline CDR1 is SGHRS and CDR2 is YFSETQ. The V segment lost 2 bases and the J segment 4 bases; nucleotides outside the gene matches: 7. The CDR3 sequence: CASSLRLAENYNEQFF. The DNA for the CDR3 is TGCGCCAGCAGCTTACGACTAGCGGAAAATTACAATGAGCAGTTCTTC. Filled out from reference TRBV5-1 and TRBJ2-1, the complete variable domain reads KAGVTQTPRYLIKTRGQQVTLSCSPISGHRSVSWYQQTPGQGLQFLFEYFSETQRNKGNFPGRFSGRQFSNSRSEMNVSTLELGDSALYLCASSLRLAENYNEQFFGPGTRLTVL.

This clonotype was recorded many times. The CDR3 protein is CASSFSGVVNTQYF. The CDR3 bases are TGTGCCAGCAGTTTTTCAGGGGTAGTGAATACGCAGTATTTT. The chain has TRBV12-3 or TRBV12-4 and TRBJ2-3; tentatively, D is TRBD1 (6 bases). V was clipped by 3 bases and J by 7 bases, with 14 bases between them. The CDR3 covers 14 residues.

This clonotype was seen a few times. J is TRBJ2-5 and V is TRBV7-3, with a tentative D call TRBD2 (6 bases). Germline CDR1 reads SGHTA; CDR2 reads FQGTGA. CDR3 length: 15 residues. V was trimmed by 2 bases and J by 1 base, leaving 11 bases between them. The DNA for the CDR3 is TGTGCCAGCAGCTTAGTTGCGGGATTCCAAGAGACCCAGTACTTC. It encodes CASSLVAGFQETQYF. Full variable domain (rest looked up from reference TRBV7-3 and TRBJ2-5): GAGVSQTPSNKVTEKGKYVELRCDPISGHTALYWYRQSLGQGPEFLIYFQGTGAADDSGLPNDRFFAVRPEGSVSTLKIQRTERGDSAVYLCASSLVAGFQETQYFGPGTRLLVL.

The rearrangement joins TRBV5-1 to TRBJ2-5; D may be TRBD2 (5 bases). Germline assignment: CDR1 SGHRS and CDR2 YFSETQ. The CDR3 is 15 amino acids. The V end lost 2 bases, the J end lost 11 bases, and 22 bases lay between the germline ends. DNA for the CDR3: TGCGCCAGCAGCTTAGCGGAGCCCGTCTACAATGAGCAGTACTTC. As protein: CASSLAEPVYNEQYF. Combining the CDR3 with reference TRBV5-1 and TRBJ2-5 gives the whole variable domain KAGVTQTPRYLIKTRGQQVTLSCSPISGHRSVSWYQQTPGQGLQFLFEYFSETQRNKGNFPGRFSGRQFSNSRSEMNVSTLELGDSALYLCASSLAEPVYNEQYFGPGTRLLVL.

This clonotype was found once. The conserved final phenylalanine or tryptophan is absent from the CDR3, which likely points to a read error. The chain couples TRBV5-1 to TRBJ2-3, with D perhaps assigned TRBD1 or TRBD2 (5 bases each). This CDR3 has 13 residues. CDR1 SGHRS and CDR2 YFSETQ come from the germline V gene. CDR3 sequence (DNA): TGCACCAGCAGGGCAGGGACGACAGATACGCAGTATCTT. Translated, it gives CTSRAGTTDTQYL.

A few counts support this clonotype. In nucleotides, the CDR3 is TGTGCCAGCAGCCCGGGACTAGTGGAAGAGCAGTTCTTC. Translating gives CASSPGLVEEQFF. This chain connects TRBV7-2 to TRBJ2-1; TRBD2 matches at 8 bases. CDR3 length equals 13 residues. Germline V lookup: CDR1 SGHTA, CDR2 FQGNSA. V shed 5 bases, J shed 10 bases, and the junction held 7 bases outside the gene matches.

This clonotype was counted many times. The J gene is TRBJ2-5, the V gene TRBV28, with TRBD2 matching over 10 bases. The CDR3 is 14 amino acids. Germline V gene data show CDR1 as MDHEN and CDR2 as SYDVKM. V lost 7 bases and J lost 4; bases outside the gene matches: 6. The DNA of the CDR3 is TGTGCCAGCACTGATAGCGGGAGGAGAGAGACCCAGTACTTC. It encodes CASTDSGRRETQYF. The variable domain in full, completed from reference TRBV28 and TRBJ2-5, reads DVKVTQSSRYLVKRTGEKVFLECVQDMDHENMFWYRQDPGLGLRLIYFSYDVKMKEKGDIPEGYSVSREKKERFSLILESASTNQTSMYLCASTDSGRRETQYFGPGTRLLVL.

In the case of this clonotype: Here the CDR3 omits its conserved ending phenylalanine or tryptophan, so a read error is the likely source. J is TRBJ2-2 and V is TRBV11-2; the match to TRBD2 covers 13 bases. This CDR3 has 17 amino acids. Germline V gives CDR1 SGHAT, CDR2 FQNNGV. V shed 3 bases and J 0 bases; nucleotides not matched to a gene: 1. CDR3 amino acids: CASSFGTSGANTGELFS. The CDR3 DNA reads TGTGCCAGCAGCTTCGGGACTAGCGGGGCGAACACCGGGGAGCTGTTTTCT.

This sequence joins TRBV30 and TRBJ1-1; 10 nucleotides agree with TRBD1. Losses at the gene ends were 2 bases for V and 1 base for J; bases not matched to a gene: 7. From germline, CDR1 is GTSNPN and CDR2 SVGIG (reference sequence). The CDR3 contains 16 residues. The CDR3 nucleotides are TGTGCCTGGAGTCCCCGGTGGACAGGGGGGAACACTGAAGCTTTCTTT. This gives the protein CAWSPRWTGGNTEAFF.

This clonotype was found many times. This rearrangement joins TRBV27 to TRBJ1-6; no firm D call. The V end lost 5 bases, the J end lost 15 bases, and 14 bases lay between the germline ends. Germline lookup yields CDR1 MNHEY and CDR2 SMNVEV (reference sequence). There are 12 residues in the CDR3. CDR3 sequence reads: CASSTTQAVLHF. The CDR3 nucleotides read TGTGCCAGCAGTACGACTCAGGCCGTCCTCCACTTT.

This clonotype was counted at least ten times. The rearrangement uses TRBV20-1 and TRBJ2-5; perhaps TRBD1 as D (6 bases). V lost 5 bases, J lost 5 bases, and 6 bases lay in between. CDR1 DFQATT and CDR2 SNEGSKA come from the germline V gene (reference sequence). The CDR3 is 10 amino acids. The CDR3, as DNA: TGCAGTGCTGACAGGGAGACCCAGTACTTC. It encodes CSADRETQYF.

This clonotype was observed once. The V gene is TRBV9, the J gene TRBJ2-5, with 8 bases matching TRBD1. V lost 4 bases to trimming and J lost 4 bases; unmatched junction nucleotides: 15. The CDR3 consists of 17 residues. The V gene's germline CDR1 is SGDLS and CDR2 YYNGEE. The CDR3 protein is CASSPSPSGTGGETQYF. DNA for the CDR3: TGTGCCAGCAGCCCTTCCCCCTCCGGGACAGGCGGAGAGACCCAGTACTTC.